This T cell receptor beta chain was observed in a study of shared clonotypes between healthy human individuals. Terminally differentiated effector memory CD45RA+ cells were excluded from the naive CD8 cells, which were CD45RO-negative and positively selected for CCR7. Sequencing used immunoSEQ multiplex PCR; TCRdb keeps in-frame clones, though not all of them. The sample carries some 2 million clones, about 95% recorded once. The clonotype originates from a man aged 18 to 29 in good health. The source material was naive CD8+ T cells sorted from blood.

The CDR3 DNA follows: TGTGCCAGCAGCCCCCCTGACAATACAGATACGCAGTATTTT. This translates into CASSPPDNTDTQYF. The chain carries TRBV11-3 and TRBJ2-3; unclear D gene. Per germline, CDR1 SGHNT and CDR2 YENEEA. This CDR3 is 14 amino acids long. V was cut by 5 bases and J by 3 bases, with 12 bases left in between. The full variable domain, in which reference TRBV11-3 and TRBJ2-3 provide the parts outside the CDR3, is EAGVVQSPRYKIIEKKQPVAFWCNPISGHNTLYWYLQNLGQGPELLIRYENEEAVDDSQLPKDRFSAERLKGVDSTLKIQPAELGDSAVYLCASSPPDNTDTQYFGPGTRLTVL.